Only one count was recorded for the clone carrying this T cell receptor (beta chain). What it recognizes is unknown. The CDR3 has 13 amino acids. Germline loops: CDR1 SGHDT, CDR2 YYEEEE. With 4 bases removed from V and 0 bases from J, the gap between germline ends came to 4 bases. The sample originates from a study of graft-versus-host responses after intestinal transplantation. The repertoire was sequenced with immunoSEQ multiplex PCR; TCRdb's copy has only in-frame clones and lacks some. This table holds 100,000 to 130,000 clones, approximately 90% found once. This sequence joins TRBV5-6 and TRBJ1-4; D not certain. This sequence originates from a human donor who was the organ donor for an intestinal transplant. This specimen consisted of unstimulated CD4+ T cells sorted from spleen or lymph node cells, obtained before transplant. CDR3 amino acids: CASSLPTNEKLFF. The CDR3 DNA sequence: TGTGCCAGCAGCCTTCCAACTAATGAAAAACTGTTTTTT.